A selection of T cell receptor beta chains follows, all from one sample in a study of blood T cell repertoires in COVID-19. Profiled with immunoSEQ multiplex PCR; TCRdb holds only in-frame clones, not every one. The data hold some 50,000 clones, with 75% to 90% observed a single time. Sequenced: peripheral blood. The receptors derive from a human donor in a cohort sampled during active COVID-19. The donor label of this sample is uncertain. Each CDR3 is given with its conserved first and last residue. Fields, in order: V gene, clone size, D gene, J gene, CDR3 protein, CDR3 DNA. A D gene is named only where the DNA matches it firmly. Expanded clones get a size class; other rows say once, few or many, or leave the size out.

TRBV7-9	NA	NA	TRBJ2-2	CASSLGFEWLQGITGELFF	TGTGCCAGCAGCTTAGGATTTGAGTGGCTACAGGGTATCACCGGGGAGCTGTTTTTT
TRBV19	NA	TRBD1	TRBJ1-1	CASRDRANTEAFF	TGTGCCAGTAGGGACAGGGCGAACACTGAAGCTTTCTTT
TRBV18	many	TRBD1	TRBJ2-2	CASSTGGTGRDTGELFF	TGTGCCAGCTCAACCGGAGGGACAGGGAGGGACACCGGGGAGCTGTTTTTT
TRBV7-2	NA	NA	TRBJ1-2	CASSPGRGSGYTF	TGTGCCAGCAGCCCGGGGAGGGGAAGTGGCTACACCTTC
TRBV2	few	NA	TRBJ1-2	CASSVAESFYGYTF	TGTGCCAGCAGTGTGGCAGAAAGTTTCTATGGCTACACCTTC
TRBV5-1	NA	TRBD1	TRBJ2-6	CASRRDRAGANVLTF	TGCGCCAGCAGAAGGGACAGGGCTGGGGCCAACGTCCTGACTTTC
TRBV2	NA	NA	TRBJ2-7	CASSQEGIYEQYF	TGTGCCAGCAGTCAGGAGGGGATCTACGAGCAGTACTTC
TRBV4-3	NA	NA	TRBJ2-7	CASSQVIALGMYEQYF	TGCGCCAGCAGCCAAGTGATAGCCTTGGGTATGTACGAGCAGTACTTC
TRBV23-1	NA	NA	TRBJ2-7	CASRKYQGSYYEQYF	TGCGCCAGCAGAAAGTACCAGGGGTCCTACTACGAGCAGTACTTC
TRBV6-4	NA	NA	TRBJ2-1	CASSDGGPYNEQFF	TGTGCCAGCAGTGACGGGGGCCCCTACAATGAGCAGTTCTTC
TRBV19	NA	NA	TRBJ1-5	CASSMTDNQPQHF	TGTGCCAGTAGTATGACAGACAATCAGCCCCAGCATTTT
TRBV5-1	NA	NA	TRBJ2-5	CASSTIGGAETQYF	TGCGCCAGCAGCACCATTGGGGGGGCAGAGACCCAGTACTTC
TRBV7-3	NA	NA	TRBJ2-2	CASSREASPNTGELFF	TGTGCCAGCAGCAGAGAGGCGTCTCCCAACACCGGGGAGCTGTTTTTT
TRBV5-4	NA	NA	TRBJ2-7	CASSLGQGSPYEQYF	TGTGCCAGCAGCTTGGGGCAGGGATCCCCCTACGAGCAGTACTTC
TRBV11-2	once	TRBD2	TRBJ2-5	CASSLGLAGAHLQETQYF	TGTGCCAGCAGCTTGGGGCTAGCGGGGGCCCATCTCCAAGAGACCCAGTACTTC
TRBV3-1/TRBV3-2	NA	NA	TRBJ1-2	CASSQGGIRQGLSYGYTF	TGTGCCAGCAGCCAAGGGGGGATAAGGCAGGGGCTCAGCTATGGCTACACCTTC
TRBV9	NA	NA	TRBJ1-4	CASSVGQGGEKLFF	TGTGCCAGCAGCGTAGGGCAGGGTGGAGAAAAACTGTTTTTT
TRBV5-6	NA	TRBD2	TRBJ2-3	CASSLVGEGTDTQYF	TGTGCCAGCAGCTTGGTAGGGGAGGGAACAGATACGCAGTATTTT
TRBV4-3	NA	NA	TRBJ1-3	CASSQGPGAGNTIYF	TGCGCCAGCAGCCAAGGCCCAGGGGCTGGAAACACCATATATTTT
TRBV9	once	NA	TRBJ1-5	CASSPGPIGGQPQHF	TGTGCCAGCAGCCCAGGACCCATAGGGGGTCAGCCCCAGCATTTT
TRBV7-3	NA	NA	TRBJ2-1	CASSFRRGDEQFF	TGTGCCAGCAGCTTTCGTAGGGGCGATGAGCAGTTCTTC
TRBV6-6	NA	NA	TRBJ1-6	CASSNDRNNSPLHF	TGTGCCAGCAGCAACGACAGGAATAATTCACCCCTCCACTTT
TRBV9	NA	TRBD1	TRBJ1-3	CASSVETGANSGNTIYF	TGTGCCAGCAGCGTAGAAACAGGGGCTAATAGTGGAAACACCATATATTTT
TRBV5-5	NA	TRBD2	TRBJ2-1	CASSTRAGGPGYEQFF	TGTGCCAGCAGCACACGAGCGGGGGGGCCAGGCTATGAGCAGTTCTTC
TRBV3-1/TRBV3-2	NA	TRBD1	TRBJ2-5	CASSQERTGAETQYF	TGTGCCAGCAGCCAAGAGCGGACAGGGGCAGAGACCCAGTACTTC
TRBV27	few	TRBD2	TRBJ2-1	CASAHLTEAGINEQFF	TGTGCCAGCGCCCACCTAACAGAAGCGGGAATCAATGAGCAGTTCTTC
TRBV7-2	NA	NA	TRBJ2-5	CASSSDLPETQYF	TGTGCCAGCAGCTCGGACTTACCAGAGACCCAGTACTTC